This is a list of T cell receptor beta chains from one sample in a study of cytomegalovirus exposure and HLA in healthy donors. The protocol was immunoSEQ multiplex PCR, while the TCRdb copy is restricted to in-frame clones and leaves out a portion. The top ten hold over 9% of the sample, which has roughly 150,000 clones, under 90% seen once. The sequenced sample consisted of PBMCs. The receptors were sampled from a woman aged 18-29 years in good health and CMV-seropositive. Each CDR3 is given with its conserved first and last residue. D genes are given only for firm matches. Not every row has a clone size; where given, it reads once, few, many or a size class.

>TRBV27|.|TRBJ1-1|TRBD1|14
TGTGCCAGCAGTGGGGCGGACAGGGACACTGAAGCTTTCTTT
CASSGADRDTEAFF
>TRBV10-3|.|TRBJ2-1|TRBD1|16
TGTGCCATCAGTCTTACAGGGGGCGACTCCTACAATGAGCAGTTCTTC
CAISLTGGDSYNEQFF
>TRBV19|.|TRBJ2-7|TRBD1|18
TGTGCCAGTAGTATCACGGTGGTGAGGACAGGATTCCCCTACGAGCAGTACTTC
CASSITVVRTGFPYEQYF
>TRBV5-1|.|TRBJ2-1|.|13
TGCGCCAGCAGCTTGCGGCGGGCAGATGAGCAGTTCTTC
CASSLRRADEQFF
>TRBV2|.|TRBJ2-7|.|16
TGTGCCAGCTCGAGGCCTAAATCGGGACTCTCCTACGAGCAGTACTTC
CASSRPKSGLSYEQYF
>TRBV5-6|medium-sized|TRBJ2-1|.|14
TGTGCCAGCGGGGGCGGGAGTATCTACAATGAGCAGTTCTTC
CASGGGSIYNEQFF
>TRBV9|.|TRBJ2-3|TRBD2|16
TGTGCCAGCAGCGTAGAGGTTAGCGGGAACACAGATACGCAGTATTTT
CASSVEVSGNTDTQYF
>TRBV11-3|.|TRBJ1-1|TRBD1|15
TGTGCCAGCAGCTTGACAGGGGGCGCGAACACTGAAGCTTTCTTT
CASSLTGGANTEAFF
>TRBV25-1|.|TRBJ1-4|TRBD1|17
TGTGCCAGCAGTGACCGAGTCGGGACAGGGAGAGATGAAAAACTGTTTTTT
CASSDRVGTGRDEKLFF
>TRBV7-2|.|TRBJ2-5|.|14
TGTGCCAGCAGCCCGGGACTCCGGGCAGAGACCCAGTACTTC
CASSPGLRAETQYF
>TRBV5-3|.|TRBJ2-7|.|15
TGTGCCAGAAGCCAACAAGACAGGTTGGACCACGAGCAGTACTTC
CARSQQDRLDHEQYF
>TRBV7-9|.|TRBJ2-1|TRBD1|15
TGTGCCAGCAGCTTTGGACAGGGACCTGACAATGAGCAGTTCTTC
CASSFGQGPDNEQFF
>TRBV7-2|.|TRBJ2-1|.|15
TGTGCCAGCAACTTGCCCGGGGGAGCAGAGAGGGAGCAGTTCTTC
CASNLPGGAEREQFF
>TRBV2|.|TRBJ2-5|TRBD2|14
TGTGCCAGCAGTGCTAGCGGGAGTAAAGAGACCCAGTACTTC
CASSASGSKETQYF
>TRBV6-5|.|TRBJ2-1|.|13
TGTGCCAGCACCAACTCTCAATACAATGAGCAGTTCTTC
CASTNSQYNEQFF
>TRBV5-1|.|TRBJ2-1|TRBD2|15
TGCGCCAGCAGCCTCGGGACTAGTACACACAATGAGCAGTTCTTC
CASSLGTSTHNEQFF
>TRBV11-3|.|TRBJ2-7|.|11
TGTGCCAGCAGTGGCCACTACGAGCAGTACTTC
CASSGHYEQYF
>TRBV4-1|few|TRBJ2-1|TRBD2|17
TGCGCCAGCAGCCAAGACGGGGGGCTAGCGGGAGGGAATGAGCAGTTCTTC
CASSQDGGLAGGNEQFF
>TRBV19|.|TRBJ2-1|.|12
TGTGCCAGCCAGACTTCGGGAAATGAGCAGTTCTTC
CASQTSGNEQFF
>TRBV2|.|TRBJ2-5|.|15
TGTGCCAGCAGTGAAGGAGGTCAGAACAAAGAGACCCAGTACTTC
CASSEGGQNKETQYF
>TRBV11-2|few|TRBJ1-2|TRBD1|15
TGTGCCAGCAGCTTAGTGCCCAGGACAGGGCGTCGTTGCACCTTC
CASSLVPRTGRRCTF
>TRBV6-1|.|TRBJ2-7|TRBD1|14
TGTGCCAGCAGTGAAGGACAGGGGGTGTACGAGCAGTACTTC
CASSEGQGVYEQYF
>TRBV25-1|.|TRBJ2-5|.|17
TGTGCCAGCAGTGAGGATGGGAGGAGGCCCAAGGGAGAGACCCAGTACTTC
CASSEDGRRPKGETQYF
>TRBV2|once|TRBJ1-1|.|14
TGTGCCAGCAATCTCCGGGACACTCAAACTGAAGCTTTCTTT
CASNLRDTQTEAFF
>TRBV18|.|TRBJ2-5|.|15
TGTGCCAGCTCACGCCGCGGGACGATGCAAGAGACCCAGTACTTC
CASSRRGTMQETQYF
>TRBV11-2|.|TRBJ2-5|.|13
TGTGCCAGCAGCGGGAGGCCCCCAGAGACCCAGTACTTC
CASSGRPPETQYF
>TRBV30|.|TRBJ1-4|TRBD1|13
TGTGCCTGGGGCGGACAGGTTGATGAAAAACTGTTTTTT
CAWGGQVDEKLFF
>TRBV11-1|.|TRBJ2-1|.|13
TGTGCCAGCAGCTCCTATGTATGGAATGAGCAGTTCTTC
CASSSYVWNEQFF
>TRBV2|few|TRBJ1-5|.|14
TGTGCCAGCAGTGGTGGCAGATCAAATCAGCCCCAGCATTTT
CASSGGRSNQPQHF
>TRBV5-4|.|TRBJ2-1|.|14
TGTGCCAGCAGCTTGGGGGGAGACTACAATGAGCAGTTCTTC
CASSLGGDYNEQFF
>TRBV11-3|.|TRBJ2-1|TRBD2|16
TGTGCCAGCAGCTTGGGACTAGCGGGAGCCTACAATGAGCAGTTCTTC
CASSLGLAGAYNEQFF
>TRBV10-3|.|TRBJ2-3|TRBD2|13
TGTGCCATCAGTGTCGCCGGGACTAGCGGGGACGAGTTT
CAISVAGTSGDEF
>TRBV6-5|.|TRBJ1-2|.|15
TGTGCCAGCAGTTACTCGTTTACAGCTAACTATGGCTACACCTTC
CASSYSFTANYGYTF
>TRBV7-9|few|TRBJ2-7|TRBD2|15
TGTGCCAGCAGCTTATCTAGCGGGAGTCCGTACGAGCAGTACTTC
CASSLSSGSPYEQYF
>TRBV25-1|.|TRBJ2-1|TRBD1|15
TGTGCCAGCAGCCTAGGACAGGGGGCCTACAATGAGCAGTTCTTC
CASSLGQGAYNEQFF
>TRBV10-3|.|TRBJ2-6|.|15
TGTGCCATCAGTGAGGGGCAGACTGGGGCCAACGTCCTGACTTTC
CAISEGQTGANVLTF
>TRBV5-1|.|TRBJ2-5|TRBD1|14
TGCGCCAGCAGCTTACAGGGGGCAGGTGAGACCCAGTACTTC
CASSLQGAGETQYF
>TRBV18|.|TRBJ1-1|.|14
TGTGCCAGCTCACCACCTGGAGATCGCCCTGAAGCTTTCTTT
CASSPPGDRPEAFF
>TRBV5-6|.|TRBJ2-7|.|16
TGTGCCAGCAGCATTCTCGGGGGAGACGATATCCACGAGCAGTACTTC
CASSILGGDDIHEQYF
>TRBV30|.|TRBJ1-4|.|12
TGTGCCTGCCCCGCGGCTAATGAAAAACTGTTTTTT
CACPAANEKLFF
>TRBV19|.|TRBJ1-4|.|18
TGTGCCAGTAGTATTACACAATATCTGTCCACAACTAATGAAAAACTGTTTTTT
CASSITQYLSTTNEKLFF
>TRBV21-1|.|TRBJ2-1|.|17
TGTGCCAGCAGCAATGGGGGTAGCGGGAGGCCCTACAATGAGCAGTTCTTC
CASSNGGSGRPYNEQFF
>TRBV7-8|.|TRBJ1-2|TRBD1|16
TGTGCCAGCAGCTTAACTGGGACAGGTGCAAACTATGGCTACACCTTC
CASSLTGTGANYGYTF
>TRBV29-1|once|TRBJ1-1|.|14
TGCAGCGTGGAGAATCAGGGATTTTACACTGAAGCTTTCTTT
CSVENQGFYTEAFF
>TRBV5-1|.|TRBJ1-1|TRBD1|14
TGCGCCAGCAGCCTGGGACAGGGGGGAACTGAAGCTTTCTTT
CASSLGQGGTEAFF